One sample yielded the 29 T cell receptor beta chains listed below, sequenced in a study of control samples from healthy donors and cancer patients (dated by TCRdb to 2018 to 2020). The protocol used for the library was the immunoSEQ multiplex PCR assay. What TCRdb holds here is the immuneACCESS table cut down to in-frame rearrangements. Part of the clones is not present; checked against another copy, under half of the missing clones reflect an unresolved V gene, and the others are unexplained. The sample yields 65,000 to 95,000 clones; approximately 90% were counted once. The top ten clones comprise under 7.5% of the sample. Sequences were obtained from blood. All receptors come from a man in his fifties in good health.

As DNA, the CDR3 is TGTGCCAGCAGCCAACAACTAGCGGGGTCCACCGTTTACAATGAGCAGTTCTTC. It encodes CASSQQLAGSTVYNEQFF. The rearrangement joins TRBV14 to TRBJ2-1, with TRBD2 matching over 10 bases. The CDR3 contains 18 residues. The V segment lost 2 bases and the J segment 4 bases; nucleotides outside the gene matches: 11. The germline CDR1 and CDR2 sequences are SGHDN and FVKESK.

The chain employs TRBV20-1 and TRBJ2-2; 10 bases match TRBD2. From germline, CDR1 is DFQATT and CDR2 SNEGSKA (reference sequence). CDR3 length: 15 residues. Trimming removed 3 bases from V and 4 bases from J; junction bases left unmatched: 5. CDR3: CSASALAGVTGELFF. In DNA, the CDR3 is TGCAGTGCTAGTGCCCTAGCGGGGGTCACCGGGGAGCTGTTTTTT.

V usage is TRBV19 and J usage is TRBJ2-7, with D hard to call. The ends were cut back, 1 base at V and 2 bases at J, with 6 bases in the middle. Germline CDR1 is LNHDA and CDR2 is SQIVND (reference sequence). This CDR3 comprises 13 residues. CDR3 nucleotides: TGTGCCAGTAGTATAGGCCCGACCTACGAGCAGTACTTC. It specifies CASSIGPTYEQYF.

The rearrangement uses TRBV23-1 and TRBJ1-3; D unresolved. TRBV23-1 is labeled an ORF, and its function is uncertain. This CDR3 spans 13 amino acids. Trimming removed 6 bases at V and 2 bases at J, with 8 bases between. The CDR3 coding sequence is TGCGCCAGCAGGGTAGTACCTGGAAACACCATATATTTT. This encodes CASRVVPGNTIYF.

The chain carries TRBV9 and TRBJ1-1; D is perhaps TRBD1 (6 bases). The CDR3 is 14 residues long. Germline-derived CDR1 and CDR2 are SGDLS and YYNGEE. The V gene lost 0 bases and the J gene lost 0 bases, with 6 bases spanning the gap. This CDR3 is CASSVAGVNTEAFF. The CDR3 coding sequence is TGTGCCAGCAGCGTAGCAGGGGTGAACACTGAAGCTTTCTTT.

This chain links TRBV11-1 with TRBJ1-1; D call uncertain. This CDR3 region has 14 residues. CDR1 and CDR2 from the germline V gene are SGHAT and FQDESV (reference sequence). Trimming left V 2 bases short and J 7 bases short, with 14 bases between. The CDR3 region has the DNA TGTGCCAGCAGCTTATTTGGGCAAGTCAGTGAAGCTTTCTTT. It encodes CASSLFGQVSEAFF.

This clone was counted a single time. The CDR3 DNA reads as TGTGCCAGCAGGCCGGGCAGCTCACAAGAGACCCAGTACTTC. This encodes CASRPGSSQETQYF. The chain recombines TRBV6-5 with TRBJ2-5; no clear D. The germline V gene encodes CDR1 MNHEY and CDR2 SVGAGI. The CDR3 extends over 14 amino acids. Trimming took 6 bases from V and 2 from J, leaving 13 bases between them.

The chain couples TRBV5-4 to TRBJ2-3; perhaps D is TRBD1 or TRBD2 (5 bases each). The CDR3 runs to 15 residues. In germline, CDR1 is SGHNT, CDR2 YYREEE (reference sequence). Trimming took 4 bases from V and 3 from J, leaving 15 bases between them. This CDR3 is CASSLGTPTTDTQYF. The CDR3 DNA follows: TGTGCCAGCAGCCTGGGGACCCCAACAACAGATACGCAGTATTTT.

This clone was counted a single time. Because the CDR3's place on the DNA is in doubt, the DNA is left out and the CDR3 is given as listed by TCRdb. CDR3 amino acids: CASSFLAGPVDSYNEQFF. This chain connects TRBV27 to TRBJ2-1; the D call in the table, TRBD1, was not verified against the DNA. CDR1 and CDR2 from the germline V gene are MNHEY and SMNVEV (reference sequence). Counting both end residues, the CDR3 totals 18 amino acids.

The chain employs TRBV4-1 and TRBJ1-2; the D is unclear. CDR1 and CDR2 from the germline V gene are MGHRA and YSYEKL. The CDR3 is 16 residues long. Trimming took off 2 bases at V and 2 bases at J, with 15 bases between the two ends. The CDR3, as DNA: TGCGCCAGCAGCCAATCCCTTGTAGGGAGGAACTATGGCTACACCTTC. Protein product: CASSQSLVGRNYGYTF.

CDR3 residues: CASSQGHRGRDPQHF. In DNA form, the CDR3 reads TGTGCCAGCAGCCAAGGACACAGGGGGAGGGATCCCCAGCATTTT. The chain combines TRBV3-1 (or the pseudogene TRBV3-2) with TRBJ1-5; TRBD1 agrees at 8 bases. From germline, CDR1 is LGHDT and CDR2 YNNKEL (reference sequence). CDR3 length: 15 residues. Trimming removed 1 base from V and 10 bases from J; junction bases left unmatched: 9.

As for this clone: This specimen includes other DNA sequences encoding the same CDR3. This CDR3 is CASSLSRGAFYEQYF. In DNA, the CDR3 is TGTGCCAGCAGCTTGAGTCGCGGGGCATTCTACGAGCAGTACTTC. The chain is built from TRBV5-4 and TRBJ2-7; the D gene is possibly TRBD2 (6 bases). This CDR3 comprises 15 residues. The V and J ends lost 1 base and 3 bases respectively, with 14 bases between them. The germline gives CDR1 SGHNT, CDR2 YYREEE (reference sequence).

CDR3 amino acids: CASSLGTLPTDTQYF. CDR3 nucleotides: TGTGCCAGCAGTTTAGGGACACTCCCCACAGATACGCAGTATTTT. The V and J genes are TRBV27 and TRBJ2-3, with D perhaps TRBD1 (6 bases). CDR1 is MNHEY, CDR2 SMNVEV, per germline (reference sequence). CDR3 length: 15 amino acids. V lost 2 bases to trimming and J lost 2 bases, with 11 bases between them.

This chain joins TRBV5-1 and TRBJ1-5; a possible D gene is TRBD1 (6 bases). Germline CDR1 reads SGHRS; CDR2 reads YFSETQ. The CDR3 has 13 amino acids. The V gene lost 1 base and the J gene lost 5 bases, with 7 bases spanning the gap. The CDR3 protein is CASSLRGDQPQHF. CDR3 coding DNA: TGCGCCAGCAGCTTGAGGGGGGATCAGCCCCAGCATTTT.

The rearrangement joins TRBV21-1 to TRBJ2-7; the table calls TRBD1, which could not be checked here. TRBV21-1 is recorded as a pseudogene. The CDR3 has 16 amino acids. DNA for the CDR3: TGTGCCAGCAGCAACGGGGCCTGGGACAGGGACCACGAGCAGTACTTC. This codes for CASSNGAWDRDHEQYF.

The chain carries TRBV7-6 and TRBJ2-7; D is possibly TRBD1 (6 bases). This CDR3 has 16 residues. The germline gives CDR1 SGHVS, CDR2 FNYEAQ. V was cut by 4 bases and J by 0 bases, with 16 bases left in between. CDR3 sequence: CASSSQPGQLSYEQYF. DNA of the CDR3: TGTGCCAGCAGCTCCCAGCCTGGACAGCTCTCCTACGAGCAGTACTTC.

The CDR3 region has the DNA TGTGCCAGCATCAGGGGCTTGGGAAACACCATATATTTT. This encodes CASIRGLGNTIYF. The chain joins TRBV12-3 or TRBV12-4 to TRBJ1-3; D is perhaps TRBD1 (6 bases). V was shortened by 7 bases and J by 4 bases, with 11 bases between the two germline ends. The CDR3 length is 13 residues.

This rearrangement joins TRBV4-3 to TRBJ1-6; possible D gene TRBD1, 5 bases. This CDR3 region has 16 residues. Per germline, CDR1 LGHNA and CDR2 YSLEER. Trimming removed 4 bases at V and 6 bases at J, with 16 bases between. The CDR3 loop reads CASSPSAQGANSPLHF. Here the CDR3 DNA reads TGCGCCAGCAGCCCCTCGGCCCAGGGAGCTAATTCACCCCTCCACTTT.

This clone was counted a single time. The rearrangement links TRBV18 to TRBJ1-5; the D is unclear. V gave up 3 bases and J gave up 6 bases, with 9 bases separating them. Looked up from germline, CDR1 is KGHSH and CDR2 is LQKENI. The CDR3 is 13 residues long. The DNA for the CDR3 is TGTGCCAGCTCACCGGATTATGGTCAGCCCCAGCATTTT. This gives the protein CASSPDYGQPQHF.

The CDR3: CASSTRGNTEAFF. CDR3 sequence (DNA): TGTGCCAGCAGCACGCGGGGGAACACTGAAGCTTTCTTT. The chain carries TRBV12-3 or TRBV12-4 and TRBJ1-1; no clear D gene. V was pared by 6 bases and J by 1 base, with 9 bases between. The CDR3 spans 13 residues.

V is TRBV18 and J is TRBJ1-5; possible D gene TRBD1, 6 bases. The CDR3 sequence is 14 residues long. Germline V CDR1 and CDR2: KGHSH, LQKENI. Trimming removed 3 bases at V and 3 bases at J, with 9 bases between. CDR3 protein: CASSPRGANQPQHF. CDR3 DNA: TGTGCCAGCTCACCCAGGGGCGCCAATCAGCCCCAGCATTTT.

As for this clone: Other DNA sequences within the sample encode an identical CDR3. This sequence joins TRBV5-1 and TRBJ2-5, with 13 bases lining up with TRBD2. Trimming cost V 5 bases and J 4 bases; bases outside gene matches: 17. Germline values: CDR1 SGHRS, CDR2 YFSETQ. The CDR3 runs to 19 residues. The chain's CDR3 is CASRGTRTSGGRRGETQYF. As DNA, the CDR3 is TGCGCCAGCAGAGGGACCAGGACTAGCGGGGGTCGAAGGGGAGAGACCCAGTACTTC.

The chain links TRBV5-6 to TRBJ1-2, with D hard to call. CDR1 and CDR2 (germline): SGHDT, YYEEEE. Deletions cut 0 bases from V and 0 bases from J, with 9 bases between. The CDR3 is 15 amino acids. DNA of the CDR3: TGTGCCAGCAGCTTGGCAAGGTTCTCTAACTATGGCTACACCTTC. This encodes CASSLARFSNYGYTF.

The V gene is TRBV4-2, the J gene TRBJ1-5; D gene uncertain. Per the germline V gene, CDR1 is LGHNA and CDR2 is YNFKEQ. The CDR3 has 18 residues. V was clipped by 3 bases and J by 0 bases, with 18 bases between them. The CDR3 spells CASSQVGVAGYSNQPQHF. The CDR3 nucleotides are TGTGCCAGCAGCCAGGTCGGGGTGGCAGGTTATAGCAATCAGCCCCAGCATTTT.

The chain is built from TRBV5-1 and TRBJ2-1; TRBD2 matches 7 bases. The CDR3 totals 16 residues. The junction had 6 bases not matched to a gene; V was cut back by 0 bases and J by 3 bases. From germline, CDR1 is SGHRS and CDR2 YFSETQ. The CDR3 protein is CASSLVGRGSYNEQFF. The CDR3 DNA follows: TGCGCCAGCAGCTTGGTGGGGCGGGGGAGCTACAATGAGCAGTTCTTC.

The chain is built from TRBV3-1 (or the pseudogene TRBV3-2) and TRBJ1-6; D not resolved. There are 15 residues in the CDR3. Trimming cost V 0 bases and J 7 bases, with 10 bases left between them. The germline CDR1 and CDR2 sequences are LGHDT and YNNKEL (reference sequence). CDR3 residues: CASSQDRARNSPLHF. For the CDR3, the DNA is TGTGCCAGCAGCCAAGATAGGGCAAGAAATTCACCCCTCCACTTT.

The chain carries TRBV9 and TRBJ2-7; weak D call: TRBD2 (6 bases). Germline CDR1 is SGDLS and CDR2 is YYNGEE. The CDR3 totals 14 residues. Trimming shortened V by 4 bases and J by 7 bases, and 18 bases separated the two germline ends. CDR3 nucleotide sequence: TGTGCCAGCAGCCCTCGAGGTAGCGGTAGTGAGCAGTACTTC. This sequence encodes CASSPRGSGSEQYF. Looking up the rest from reference TRBV9 and TRBJ2-7 gives the full variable domain: DSGVTQTPKHLITATGQRVTLRCSPRSGDLSVYWYQQSLDQGLQFLIQYYNGEERAKGNILERFSAQQFPDLHSELNLSSLELGDSALYFCASSPRGSGSEQYFGPGTRLTVT.

The chain joins TRBV11-2 to TRBJ1-1; D is unresolved. Germline loops: CDR1 SGHAT, CDR2 FQNNGV. V lost 1 base and J lost 4, with 4 bases in between. The CDR3 has 12 residues. CDR3 amino acids: CASSLVITEAFF. The CDR3 nucleotides read TGTGCCAGCAGCTTAGTTATCACTGAAGCTTTCTTT.

The chain combines TRBV24-1 with TRBJ2-1; 10 bases match TRBD1. V lost 4 bases, J lost 15 bases, and 2 bases stayed unmatched. CDR3 size: 11 residues. In germline, CDR1 is KGHDR, CDR2 SFDVKD. The CDR3 DNA reads TGTGCCACCAGTGAGGGACAGGGGTTGTTCTTC. Translating it yields CATSEGQGLFF.